This T cell receptor (beta chain) is drawn from a study of shared clonotypes between healthy human individuals. This CDR3 has 16 residues. Germline CDR1 reads SEHNR; CDR2 reads FQNEAQ (reference sequence). Trimming pared 4 bases from V and 0 bases from J, leaving 13 bases between. Sorted-subset replicate PCR reactions contained approximately 190 ng DNA, corresponding to tens of thousands of T cell genomes. TCRdb keeps only in-frame clones here, not all; method: immunoSEQ multiplex PCR. The table has roughly 640,000 clones, about 74% seen once. The TCR comes from a woman aged 25-40 years in good health. The chain has TRBV7-9 and TRBJ2-4; D might be TRBD1 (5 bases). Sequenced: memory CD4+ T cells sorted from blood. Specified subset: CD45RA-negative fraction. The CDR3 DNA reads as TGTGCCAGCAGCTCCACCCCAGGGCTAGCCAAAAACATTCAGTACTTC. This encodes CASSSTPGLAKNIQYF. Together with reference TRBV7-9 and TRBJ2-4, the CDR3 gives the full variable domain: DTGVSQNPRHKITKRGQNVTFRCDPISEHNRLYWYRQTLGQGPEFLTYFQNEAQLEKSRLLSDRFSAERPKGSFSTLEIQRTEQGDSAMYLCASSSTPGLAKNIQYFGAGTRLSVL.